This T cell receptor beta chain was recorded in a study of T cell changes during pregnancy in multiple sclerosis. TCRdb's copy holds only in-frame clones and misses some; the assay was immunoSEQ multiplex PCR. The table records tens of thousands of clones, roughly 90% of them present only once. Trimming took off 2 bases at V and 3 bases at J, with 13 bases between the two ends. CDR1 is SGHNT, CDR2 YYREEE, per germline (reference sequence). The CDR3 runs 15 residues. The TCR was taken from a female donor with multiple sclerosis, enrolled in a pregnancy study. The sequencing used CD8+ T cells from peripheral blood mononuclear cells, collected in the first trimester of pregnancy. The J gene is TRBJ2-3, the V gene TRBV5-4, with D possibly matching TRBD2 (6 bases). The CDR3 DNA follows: TGTGCCAGCAGCTTTCTAGCGATCGGTACAGATACGCAGTATTTT. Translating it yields CASSFLAIGTDTQYF.